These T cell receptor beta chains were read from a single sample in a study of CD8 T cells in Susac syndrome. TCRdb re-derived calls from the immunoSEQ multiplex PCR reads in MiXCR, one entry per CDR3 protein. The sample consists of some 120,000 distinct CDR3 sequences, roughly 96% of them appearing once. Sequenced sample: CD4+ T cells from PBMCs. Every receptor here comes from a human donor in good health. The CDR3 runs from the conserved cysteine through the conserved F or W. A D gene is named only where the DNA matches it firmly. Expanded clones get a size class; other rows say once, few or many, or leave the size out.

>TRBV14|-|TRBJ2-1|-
CASSRNPGPIYNEQFF
TGTGCCAGCAGCCGCAACCCGGGACCAATATACAATGAGCAGTTCTTC
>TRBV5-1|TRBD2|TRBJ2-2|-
CASSLTSGRRAGRTGELFF
TGCGCCAGCAGCTTAACTAGCGGGAGGCGAGCGGGGCGAACCGGGGAGCTGTTTTTT
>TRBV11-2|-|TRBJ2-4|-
CASSSAARQGEGIAKNIQYF
TGTGCCAGCAGCTCCGCCGCGAGGCAGGGCGAGGGTATAGCCAAAAACATTCAGTACTTC
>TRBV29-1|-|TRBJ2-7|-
CSAGQTYEQYF
TGCAGCGCCGGACAGACCTACGAGCAGTACTTC
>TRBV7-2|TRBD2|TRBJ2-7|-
CASSASGTRVSEQYF
TGTGCCAGCAGCGCATCCGGGACTAGAGTATCCGAGCAGTACTTC
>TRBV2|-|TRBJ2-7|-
CASSEGTLSEQYF
TGTGCCAGCAGTGAGGGGACCCTGTCCGAGCAGTACTTC
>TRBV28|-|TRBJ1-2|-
CASSLLQGYYGYTF
TGTGCCAGCAGTCTGCTACAGGGATACTATGGCTACACCTTC
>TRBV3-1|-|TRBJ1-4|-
CASSQGSTVNEKLFF
TGTGCCAGCAGCCAAGGTTCGACAGTTAATGAAAAACTGTTTTTT
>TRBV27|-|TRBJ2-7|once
CASSLDPGTEQYF
TGTGCCAGCAGCCTAGACCCAGGGACCGAGCAGTACTTC
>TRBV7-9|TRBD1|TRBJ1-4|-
CASSLGQGREKLFF
TGTGCCAGCAGCTTAGGACAGGGGAGGGAAAAACTGTTTTTT
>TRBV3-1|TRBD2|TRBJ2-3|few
CASSPSGRPDTQYF
TGTGCCAGCAGCCCTAGCGGGAGACCAGATACGCAGTATTTT
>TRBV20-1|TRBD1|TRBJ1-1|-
CSATRNRGFGTEAFF
TGCAGTGCTACACGCAACAGGGGTTTCGGCACTGAAGCTTTCTTT
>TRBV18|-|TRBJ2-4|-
CASSRRNIQYF
TGTGCCAGCTCAAGGAGGAACATTCAGTACTTC
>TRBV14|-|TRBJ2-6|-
CASSQDRGRANVLTF
TGTGCCAGCAGCCAAGATCGAGGCAGGGCCAACGTCCTGACTTTC
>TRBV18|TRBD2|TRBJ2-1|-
CASSPGTRNEQFF
TGTGCCAGCTCACCAGGGACTAGGAATGAGCAGTTCTTC
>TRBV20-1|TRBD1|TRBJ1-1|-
CSARSSTGGTEAFF
TGCAGTGCTAGATCTTCAACAGGGGGCACTGAAGCTTTCTTT
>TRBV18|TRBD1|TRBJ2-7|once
CASSLGTGSSYEQYF
TGTGCCAGCTCACTTGGGACAGGGAGCTCCTACGAGCAGTACTTC
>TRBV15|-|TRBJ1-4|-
CATSRDSRGGEKLFF
TGTGCCACCAGCAGAGATTCCAGGGGAGGTGAAAAACTGTTTTTT
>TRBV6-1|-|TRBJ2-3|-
CASSEGTNTDTQYF
TGTGCCAGCAGTGAAGGGACTAACACAGATACGCAGTATTTT
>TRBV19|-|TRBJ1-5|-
CASSPILIQPQHF
TGTGCCAGTAGTCCCATCCTCATTCAGCCCCAGCATTTT
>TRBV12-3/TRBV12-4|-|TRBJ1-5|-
CASSLINQPQHF
TGTGCCAGCAGTTTAATCAATCAGCCCCAGCATTTT
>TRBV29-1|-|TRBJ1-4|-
CSVLTESNEKLFF
TGCAGCGTCTTGACCGAATCTAATGAAAAACTGTTTTTT
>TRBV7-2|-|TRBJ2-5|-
CASSYSSSGETQYF
TGTGCCAGCAGCTACTCTAGTTCCGGGGAGACCCAGTACTTC
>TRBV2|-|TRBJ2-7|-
CASSGLDEQYF
TGTGCCAGCAGTGGACTTGACGAGCAGTACTTC
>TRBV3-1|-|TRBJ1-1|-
CASSLLKPTGGAFF
TGTGCCAGCAGCCTACTTAAACCCACCGGGGGAGCTTTCTTT
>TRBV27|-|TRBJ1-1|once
CASRPYGRNTEAFF
TGTGCCAGCCGCCCCTACGGCAGGAACACTGAAGCTTTCTTT
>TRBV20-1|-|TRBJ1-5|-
CSATVQAMQPQHF
TGCAGTGCTACGGTACAGGCCATGCAGCCCCAGCATTTT
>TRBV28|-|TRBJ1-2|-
CASSLWAPLQNYGYTF
TGTGCCAGCAGTTTATGGGCCCCCTTACAGAACTATGGCTACACCTTC
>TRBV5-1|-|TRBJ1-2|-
CASNRDGAVYGYTF
TGCGCCAGCAACCGCGACGGGGCAGTCTATGGCTACACCTTC
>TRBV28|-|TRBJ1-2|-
CASSLDSWKYGYTF
TGTGCCAGCAGTTTGGACAGTTGGAAGTATGGCTACACCTTC
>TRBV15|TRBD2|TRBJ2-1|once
CATSRGLATSEQFF
TGTGCCACCAGCAGAGGACTAGCAACAAGTGAGCAGTTCTTC
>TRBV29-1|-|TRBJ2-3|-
CSGAKGDTQYF
TGCAGCGGTGCTAAGGGAGATACGCAGTATTTT
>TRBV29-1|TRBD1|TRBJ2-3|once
CSVEDWSGQTTDMQYF
TGCAGCGTTGAAGACTGGTCGGGACAGACCACAGATATGCAGTATTTT
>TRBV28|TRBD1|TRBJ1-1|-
CASSLTGGETEAFF
TGTGCCAGCAGTTTGACAGGGGGGGAGACTGAAGCTTTCTTT
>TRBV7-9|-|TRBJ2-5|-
CASSLIQIKETQYF
TGTGCCAGCAGCTTGATCCAAATCAAAGAGACCCAGTACTTC
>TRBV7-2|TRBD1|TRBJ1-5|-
CASSSQGASNQPQHF
TGTGCCAGCAGCTCACAGGGGGCAAGCAATCAGCCCCAGCATTTT
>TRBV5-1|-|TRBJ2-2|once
CASSPGGSQTGELFF
TGCGCCAGCAGCCCCGGGGGTAGTCAGACCGGGGAGCTGTTTTTT
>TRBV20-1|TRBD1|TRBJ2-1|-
CSASDRAFNNEQFF
TGCAGTGCCTCCGACAGGGCCTTCAACAATGAGCAGTTCTTC